This section outlines one T cell receptor beta chain sequence together with its context. Antigen unknown. These data belong to a study of T cell responses to AZD1222 COVID-19 vaccine. Study results and limitations: There were mostly white British donors and more females than males, and clonal diversity was possibly underestimated.

Second-dose recipients at about 4 or about 12 weeks were treated as one pooled group. Libraries were prepared by immunoSEQ multiplex PCR; TCRdb keeps only in-frame clonotypes and omits some of them. The sample includes 150,000 to 200,000 clones, approximately 90% seen only once; the top ten take around 1.2%. V was trimmed by 1 base and J by 3 bases, leaving 15 bases between them. The CDR3 has 16 residues. Germline V gene lookup returns CDR1 LNHDA and CDR2 SQIVND (reference sequence). This specimen was peripheral blood, taken 28 days after the second AZD1222 dose. The chain is built from TRBV19 and TRBJ1-1, with D possibly matching TRBD1 (5 bases). This receptor was obtained from an adult who received the AZD1222 COVID-19 vaccine. The CDR3: CASSIVGRDRDTEAFF. The CDR3 nucleotides read TGTGCCAGTAGTATAGTGGGTCGGGACCGTGACACTGAAGCTTTCTTT.